This T cell receptor beta chain was recovered during a study of identical twins. General observations from the study: Memory repertoires showed no such pattern, whereas abundant cord blood beta clonotypes carried fewer insertions.

TCRdb re-called the 5' RACE reads through MiXCR, storing one row per CDR3 protein. The data show about 240,000 distinct CDR3 sequences, approximately 7.9% seen once. This clonotype was seen ten or more times. Its antigen is not known. Germline-derived CDR1 and CDR2 are MNHEY and SMNVEV (reference sequence). There are 16 residues in the CDR3. Trimming cost V 2 bases and J 4 bases; bases outside gene matches: 8. A further study also used this sample, focusing on yellow fever vaccine responses in identical twins.

Sequencing was done on a sample of CD8+ T cells sorted from blood. The clonotype originates from a young woman in good health. V gene TRBV27 combines with J gene TRBJ2-3; the match to TRBD2 covers 8 bases. CDR3 protein: CASSLSGLARPDTQYF. In DNA form, the CDR3 reads TGTGCCAGCAGTTTAAGCGGACTAGCCAGGCCAGATACGCAGTATTTT.